This TCR beta chain stems from a study of OX40 agonist ivuxolimab in advanced cancers. V trimming: 4 bases; J trimming: 0 bases; junction bases outside the gene matches: 7. This CDR3 contains 17 residues. Per germline, CDR1 SQVTM and CDR2 ANQGSEA. The method was immunoSEQ multiplex PCR; TCRdb's version includes in-frame clones alone and lacks a portion of them. The table includes about 35,000 clones, less than 80% detected once. Points from the study as a whole: Expanded clones tended on average to be more numerous among CD8+ T cells than CD4+.

As to this clone: As yet, its antigen is unknown.

The chain recombines TRBV29-1 with TRBJ2-6, with 9 bases lining up with TRBD1. The sequencing here drew on CD4+ or CD8+ T cells sorted from blood, taken in a trial of the OX40 agonist ivuxolimab. This clonotype was sampled from an adult with an advanced solid tumor such as melanoma, head and neck, liver or kidney cancer. In nucleotides, the CDR3 is TGCAGCGTTGCCGGGACAGGGTTCAGCTCTGGGGCCAACGTCCTGACTTTC. Protein: CSVAGTGFSSGANVLTF.